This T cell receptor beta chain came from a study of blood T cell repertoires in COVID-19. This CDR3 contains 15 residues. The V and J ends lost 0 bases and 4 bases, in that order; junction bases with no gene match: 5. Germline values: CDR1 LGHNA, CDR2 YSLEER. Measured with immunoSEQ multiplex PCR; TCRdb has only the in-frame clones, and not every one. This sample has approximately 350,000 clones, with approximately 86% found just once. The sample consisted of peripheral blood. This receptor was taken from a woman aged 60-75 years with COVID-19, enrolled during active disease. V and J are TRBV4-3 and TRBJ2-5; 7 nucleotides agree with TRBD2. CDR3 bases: TGCGCCAGCAGCCAAGATGGGGGGGGAGCAGAGACCCAGTACTTC. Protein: CASSQDGGGAETQYF.